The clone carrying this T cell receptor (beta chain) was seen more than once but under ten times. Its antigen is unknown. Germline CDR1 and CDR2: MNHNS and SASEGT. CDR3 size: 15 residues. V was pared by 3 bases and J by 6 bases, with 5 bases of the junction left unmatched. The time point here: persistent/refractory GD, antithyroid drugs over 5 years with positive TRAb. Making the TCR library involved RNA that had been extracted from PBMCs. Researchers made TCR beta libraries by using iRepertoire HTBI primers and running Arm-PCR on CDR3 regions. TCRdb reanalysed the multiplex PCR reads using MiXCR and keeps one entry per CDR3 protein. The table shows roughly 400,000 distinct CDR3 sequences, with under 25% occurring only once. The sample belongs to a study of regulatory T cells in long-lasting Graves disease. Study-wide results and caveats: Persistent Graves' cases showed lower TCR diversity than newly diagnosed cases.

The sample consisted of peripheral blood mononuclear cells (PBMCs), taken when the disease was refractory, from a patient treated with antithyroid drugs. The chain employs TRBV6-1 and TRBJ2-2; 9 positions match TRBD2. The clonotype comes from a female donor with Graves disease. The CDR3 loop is CASSELLAGAGELFF. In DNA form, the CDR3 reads TGTGCCAGCAGTGAGTTACTAGCGGGCGCCGGGGAGCTGTTTTTT.